This is a list of T cell receptor beta chains from one sample in a study of early stage breast cancer tumors. Data came from immunoSEQ multiplex PCR; TCRdb stores just in-frame clones and leaves some out. This table has about 30,000 clones, approximately 75% appearing once. Material: blood. The receptors originated from a person aged 45 to 60 with breast cancer. Each CDR3 is given with its conserved first and last residue. Each record gives: D gene, V gene, J gene, clone size, CDR3 DNA, CDR3 protein. D genes are given only for firm matches. The size entry is marked missing in some rows and otherwise reads once, few, many or a size class.

>TRBD1|TRBV27|TRBJ1-5|-
TGTGCCAGCCGCGGGACAGGGGAGGGGCAGCCCCAGCATTTT
CASRGTGEGQPQHF
>-|TRBV25-1|TRBJ2-1|-
TGTGCCAGCAGTGAAACGGGGAATGAGCAGTTCTTC
CASSETGNEQFF
>-|TRBV30|TRBJ1-1|-
TGTGCCTGGAGTGTACAACGAGACGTCTCTGAAGCTTTCTTT
CAWSVQRDVSEAFF
>-|TRBV2|TRBJ2-7|few
TGTGCCAGCAGTGGCGATCTATTGCCATACGAGCAGTACTTC
CASSGDLLPYEQYF
>TRBD1|TRBV7-9|TRBJ2-3|-
TGTGCCAGCAGCTCAACCGTAGGACAGGGGGCTAGCACAGATACGCAGTATTTT
CASSSTVGQGASTDTQYF
>-|TRBV11-1|TRBJ2-7|-
TGTGCCAGCAGCCTTAGCGGCGAGGGCTACGAGCAGTACTTC
CASSLSGEGYEQYF
>TRBD1|TRBV7-8|TRBJ2-7|-
TGTGCCAGCAGCTCCCGGGACAGGTCCTACGAGCAGTACTTC
CASSSRDRSYEQYF
>-|TRBV2|TRBJ2-1|-
TGTGCCAGCAGTGAAAGTGCTACTAATGAGCAGTTCTTC
CASSESATNEQFF
>-|TRBV10-3|TRBJ1-1|-
TGTGCCATCAGCGAACCTTCAGGGATATCTGAAGCTTTCTTT
CAISEPSGISEAFF
>TRBD2|TRBV10-3|TRBJ2-1|-
TGTGCCATCAGGAGGGGGACTAGCGGGACACTTGTCTACAATGAGCAGTTCTTC
CAIRRGTSGTLVYNEQFF